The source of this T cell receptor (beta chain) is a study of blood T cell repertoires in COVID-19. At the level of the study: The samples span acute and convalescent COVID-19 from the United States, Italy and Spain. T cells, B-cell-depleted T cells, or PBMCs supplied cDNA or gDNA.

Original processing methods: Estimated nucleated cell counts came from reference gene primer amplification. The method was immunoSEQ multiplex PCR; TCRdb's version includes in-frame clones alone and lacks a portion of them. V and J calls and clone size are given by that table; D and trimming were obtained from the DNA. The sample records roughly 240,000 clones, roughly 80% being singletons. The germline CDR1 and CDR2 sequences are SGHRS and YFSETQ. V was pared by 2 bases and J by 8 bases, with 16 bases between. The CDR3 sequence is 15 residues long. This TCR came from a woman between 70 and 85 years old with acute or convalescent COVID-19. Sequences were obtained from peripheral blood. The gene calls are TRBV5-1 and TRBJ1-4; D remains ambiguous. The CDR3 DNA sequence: TGCGCCAGCAGCTTAAATCTGGCCCCCCGAGAAAAACTGTTTTTT. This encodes CASSLNLAPREKLFF.